The rows below give T cell receptor beta chains drawn from one sample of a study of metastatic and nonmetastatic thyroid tumors. TCRdb re-called the PCR reads with MiXCR. The sample contains approximately 19,000 clones, roughly a fifth of which appear only once. The sample comprised blood. These receptors were obtained from a female donor with papillary thyroid cancer or a benign thyroid nodule (not recorded which). Some clones in this sample may be carry-over from other donors' samples. Each CDR3 is given with its conserved first and last residue. The D gene is left open where the match is weak. Clone sizes are given selectively: once, few, many, or a class where the clone is expanded.

j_call cdr3_length clone_size v_call d_call cdr3_nt cdr3_aa
TRBJ2-7 13 many TRBV4-1 - TGCGCCAGCAGCCCCCGGTCGGACGACGAGCAGTACTTC CASSPRSDDEQYF
TRBJ1-2 13 medium-sized TRBV6-1 - TGTGCCAGCAGTCCCAGGGTAGGGTTTGGCTACACCTTC CASSPRVGFGYTF
TRBJ1-4 17 many TRBV28 - TGTGCCAGCAGTTCCTCCCTCAAGACTCTACGCTCTGAAAAACTGTTTTTT CASSSSLKTLRSEKLFF
TRBJ2-3 13 many TRBV7-3 - TGTGCCAGCAGCCCGGGGGGCACAGATACGCAGTATTTT CASSPGGTDTQYF
TRBJ2-7 15 medium-sized TRBV6-1 - TGTGCCAGCAGTCCCGGTGGGGGTAGCGCCTACGAGCAGTACTTC CASSPGGGSAYEQYF
TRBJ2-7 16 - TRBV5-5 TRBD1 TGTGCCAGCAGCTTGGCCTCTCAGGGGGCGATATACGAGCAGTACTTC CASSLASQGAIYEQYF
TRBJ1-2 15 - TRBV4-1 - TGCGCCAGCAGCCAGACCGGGACACAGAACTATGGCTACACCTTC CASSQTGTQNYGYTF
TRBJ1-5 15 medium-sized TRBV6-1 - TGTGCCAGCAGTGAAACGACAGGTATTAATCAGCCCCAGCATTTT CASSETTGINQPQHF
TRBJ2-5 12 few TRBV19 - TGTGCCAGTAGAGACTACGGGGAGACCCAGTACTTC CASRDYGETQYF
TRBJ2-7 15 many TRBV27 TRBD1 TGTGCCAGCAGTCAGCCGGGACAGGGGTCCTACGAGCAGTACTTC CASSQPGQGSYEQYF
TRBJ2-1 14 few TRBV27 - TGTGCCAGCTCCTCGAGTCGGTGTAACAATGAGCAGTTCTTC CASSSSRCNNEQFF
TRBJ1-1 14 - TRBV19 - TGTGCCAGTAGTATCGGAGTCCGAAACACTGAAGCTTTCTTT CASSIGVRNTEAFF
TRBJ2-5 17 many TRBV11-2 - TGTGCCAGCAGCTCCCCTCCTTGGTTAGCGAAAGGGGAGACCCAGTACTTC CASSSPPWLAKGETQYF
TRBJ2-1 15 - TRBV4-1 - TGCGCCAGCAGCCAAGCCCCGGACTCCTACAATGAGCAGTTCTTC CASSQAPDSYNEQFF
TRBJ2-7 16 many TRBV28 - TGTGCCAGCAGTCCACACGATGGGGGGAGGTCCTACGAGCAGTACTTC CASSPHDGGRSYEQYF
TRBJ1-1 15 many TRBV19 - TGTGCCAGTAGTATAGGGGAGACAGTGAACACTGAAGCTTTCTTT CASSIGETVNTEAFF
TRBJ2-3 15 - TRBV7-3 TRBD2 TGTGCCAGCAGCTCCCACGTAGCGGGGGTCAATACGCAGTATTTT CASSSHVAGVNTQYF
TRBJ2-1 13 many TRBV19 TRBD1 TGTGCCAGTAGCCAGGGACAGGGTGATGGGCAGTTCTTC CASSQGQGDGQFF
TRBJ2-5 17 many TRBV6-2/TRBV6-3 TRBD2 TGTGCCAGCAGTAAAAGGGGCAGCGGGACGGCACAAGAGACCCAGTACTTC CASSKRGSGTAQETQYF
TRBJ2-7 16 many TRBV27 TRBD2 TGTGCCAGCAGTTTGACTAGCGGGAGCCCTCACTACGAGCAGTACTTC CASSLTSGSPHYEQYF
TRBJ2-3 13 few TRBV5-4 - TGTGCCAGCAGTCCTACACTTCCTCTCCTGCAGTATTTT CASSPTLPLLQYF
TRBJ1-1 14 many TRBV11-3 - TGTGCCAGCATCTCTTCCGGGTGGAACACTGAAGCTTTCTTT CASISSGWNTEAFF
TRBJ2-1 13 - TRBV18 TRBD2 TGTGCCAGTCCCGGGGAGGGCCGTCTTGAGCAGTTCTTC CASPGEGRLEQFF
TRBJ2-1 16 many TRBV11-2 TRBD2 TGTGCCAGCAGCTCCGAACTAGCGGGGTCTTACAATGAGCAGTTCTTC CASSSELAGSYNEQFF
TRBJ2-5 15 - TRBV5-6 TRBD2 TGTGCCAGCACCTTGTGCCTACTAGCGGAAGAGACCCAGTACTTC CASTLCLLAEETQYF
TRBJ2-1 15 few TRBV5-6 - TGTGCCAGCAGCTTCGGAGACAGAGCCTACAATGAGCAGTTCTTC CASSFGDRAYNEQFF